The 31 T cell receptor beta chains below were found in one sample sequenced in a study of siplizumab effects on memory and regulatory T cells. Some clones are missing from TCRdb's copy, which holds only in-frame ones; the method was immunoSEQ multiplex PCR. The sample carries about 120,000 clones, 90% to 95% recorded once. Sequencing was performed on non-Treg CD4+ T cells sorted from blood. The source of these receptors is a human donor in good health.

The V gene is TRBV18, the J gene TRBJ1-6; D possibly corresponds to TRBD1 (5 bases). The CDR3 has 14 residues. Germline V CDR1 and CDR2: KGHSH, LQKENI. The germline V and J ends were trimmed by 8 bases and 8 bases, with 16 bases remaining between them. This CDR3 is CASQGTTSDSPLHF. The CDR3 nucleotides read TGTGCCAGCCAAGGGACGACTAGCGATTCACCCCTCCACTTT.

The chain is built from TRBV10-3 and TRBJ2-4; unclear D gene. This CDR3 has 16 amino acids. Germline V gene lookup returns CDR1 ENHRY and CDR2 SYGVKD. V lost 3 bases to trimming and J lost 1 base, with 13 bases between them. The CDR3 loop is CAISEGGHRAKNIQYF. The CDR3 nucleotides are TGTGCCATCAGTGAAGGCGGCCATCGTGCCAAAAACATTCAGTACTTC.

The chain employs TRBV7-2 and TRBJ2-3; D remains unclear. There are 16 residues in the CDR3. Deletions cut 4 bases from V and 3 bases from J, with 17 bases between. CDR1 SGHTA and CDR2 FQGNSA come from the germline V gene. The CDR3 DNA sequence: TGTGCCAGCAGCTACCTCCCGTGGGGATGGACAGATACGCAGTATTTT. This sequence encodes CASSYLPWGWTDTQYF.

The rearrangement links TRBV4-2 to TRBJ1-2; unclear D gene. The V gene's germline CDR1 is LGHNA and CDR2 YNFKEQ. The V end lost 3 bases, the J end lost 2 bases, and 1 base lay between the germline ends. This CDR3 spans 11 amino acids. The CDR3 is CASSHNYGYTF. The CDR3 bases are TGTGCCAGCAGCCACAACTATGGCTACACCTTC.

The CDR3 loop is CASRPGGSAGANVLTF. CDR3 bases: TGTGCCAGCAGGCCGGGGGGATCGGCTGGGGCCAACGTCCTGACTTTC. The chain recombines TRBV9 with TRBJ2-6; 7 bases fit TRBD2. Unmatched junction bases numbered 7, after V lost 5 bases and J lost 2 bases. The germline V gene encodes CDR1 SGDLS and CDR2 YYNGEE. This CDR3 has 16 residues.

This clone was seen a handful of times. The J gene is TRBJ1-2, the V gene TRBV7-3, with 7 bases identical to TRBD1. V trimming: 5 bases; J trimming: 3 bases; junction bases outside the gene matches: 3. Germline V gene data show CDR1 as SGHTA and CDR2 as FQGTGA. The CDR3 consists of 13 residues. The CDR3 DNA is TGTGCCAGCAGCATCGGGACAGACTATGGCTACACCTTC. Residues: CASSIGTDYGYTF.

The J gene is TRBJ1-5, the V gene TRBV5-1; D is perhaps TRBD1 (5 bases). Deletions cut 4 bases from V and 3 bases from J, with 11 bases between. Per the germline V gene, CDR1 is SGHRS and CDR2 is YFSETQ. CDR3 size: 14 residues. CDR3 nucleotide sequence: TGCGCCAGCAGCGCGGGGACTCCCAATCAGCCCCAGCATTTT. Translation: CASSAGTPNQPQHF.

The chain carries TRBV10-1 and TRBJ1-6; tentative D call: TRBD1 (5 bases). Trimming took off 6 bases at V and 4 bases at J, with 10 bases between the two ends. From germline, CDR1 is WNHNN and CDR2 SYGVQD (reference sequence). The CDR3 totals 14 residues. The DNA for the CDR3 is TGCGCCAGCAGCAAAAGACAGTATAATTCACCCCTCCACTTT. Translated: CASSKRQYNSPLHF.

The chain recombines TRBV27 with TRBJ1-2, with D maybe TRBD1 (6 bases). The CDR3 consists of 15 residues. Between the trimmed V and J ends, which lost 5 bases and 4 bases, there was a span of 17 bases. CDR1 and CDR2 (germline): MNHEY, SMNVEV (reference sequence). The CDR3 reads CASSTTMGGPYGYTF. The CDR3 region has the DNA TGTGCCAGCAGTACCACAATGGGGGGGCCCTATGGCTACACCTTC.

The chain uses TRBV7-9 and TRBJ2-2; 9 nucleotides line up with TRBD1. CDR1 is SEHNR and CDR2 is FQNEAQ in the germline V gene (reference sequence). CDR3 length: 15 amino acids. With V trimmed by 8 bases and J by 5 bases, 9 bases remained unmatched. DNA of the CDR3: TGTGCCAGCCGGCCGGGACAGGGTGCTACCGGGGAGCTGTTTTTT. Translation: CASRPGQGATGELFF.

The chain combines TRBV10-1 with TRBJ2-7; 8 bases match TRBD2. The CDR3 is made up of 13 amino acids. Germline assignment: CDR1 WNHNN and CDR2 SYGVQD (reference sequence). Germline trimming cut 6 bases from V and 2 bases from J; bases unmatched to any gene: 3. DNA for the CDR3: TGCGCCAGCAGCCCGGGGGGGGCCTACGAGCAGTACTTC. Translated: CASSPGGAYEQYF.

V is TRBV6-1 and J is TRBJ1-2; D gene uncertain. The CDR3 extends over 14 amino acids. CDR1 is MNHNS, CDR2 SASEGT, per germline. The germline V and J ends were trimmed by 1 base and 5 bases, with 11 bases remaining between them. The CDR3 is CASSEESGGYGYTF. CDR3 nucleotide sequence: TGTGCCAGCAGTGAAGAGTCAGGAGGGTATGGCTACACCTTC.

The CDR3 DNA sequence: TGTGCCAGCTCACCAGTAGTACCCCCAGGAGATACGCAGTATTTT. Translation gives CASSPVVPPGDTQYF. This rearrangement joins TRBV18 to TRBJ2-3, with D unclear. CDR3 size: 15 residues. Germline V CDR1 and CDR2: KGHSH, LQKENI. The V end lost 2 bases, the J end lost 5 bases, and 14 bases lay between the germline ends.

This clone was seen only a few times. V usage is TRBV19 and J usage is TRBJ2-1; D may be TRBD2 (7 bases). V lost 11 bases, J lost 4 bases, and 15 bases lay in between. The germline V gene encodes CDR1 LNHDA and CDR2 SQIVND (reference sequence). This CDR3 comprises 13 residues. The CDR3: CALGRGEYNEQFF. DNA of the CDR3: TGTGCCCTGGGGAGGGGGGAATACAATGAGCAGTTCTTC.

This chain connects TRBV5-1 to TRBJ2-7; maybe TRBD2 (7 bases). Trimming left V 1 base short and J 2 bases short, with 13 bases between. The germline V gene has CDR1 SGHRS and CDR2 YFSETQ. This CDR3 contains 15 residues. The CDR3 is CASSLNSGGPYEQYF. The CDR3 DNA follows: TGCGCCAGCAGCTTGAATTCGGGGGGCCCCTACGAGCAGTACTTC.

The chain recombines TRBV5-4 with TRBJ1-6; 7 bases are a match to TRBD1. CDR3 size: 15 residues. V lost 2 bases to trimming and J lost 3 bases; unmatched junction nucleotides: 2. Germline V gene data show CDR1 as SGHNT and CDR2 as YYREEE (reference sequence). This CDR3 reads CASSFDRDYNSPLHF. Here the CDR3 DNA reads TGTGCCAGCAGCTTCGACAGGGACTATAATTCACCCCTCCACTTT.

This clone was detected only once. The chain employs TRBV9 and TRBJ2-3, with 8 bases identical to TRBD1. This CDR3 is built from 16 residues. Germline V gene lookup returns CDR1 SGDLS and CDR2 YYNGEE. V gave up 0 bases and J gave up 4 bases; unmatched junction bases: 7. In DNA form, the CDR3 reads TGTGCCAGCAGCGTAGCGGGCAGGGGGCCGTCAGATACGCAGTATTTT. It translates to CASSVAGRGPSDTQYF.

The chain joins TRBV11-2 to TRBJ2-7; D is possibly TRBD1 (6 bases). Trimming removed 5 bases at V and 2 bases at J, with 19 bases between. CDR1 is SGHAT and CDR2 is FQNNGV in the germline V gene. The CDR3 is 16 amino acids. The CDR3 here is CASSQPRGYAPYEQYF. CDR3 in DNA: TGTGCCAGCAGCCAACCCAGGGGCTACGCTCCCTACGAGCAGTACTTC. The full variable domain, its missing parts supplied by reference TRBV11-2 and TRBJ2-7, is EAGVAQSPRYKIIEKRQSVAFWCNPISGHATLYWYQQILGQGPKLLIQFQNNGVVDDSQLPKDRFSAERLKGVDSTLKIQPAKLEDSAVYLCASSQPRGYAPYEQYFGPGTRLTVT.

The chain has TRBV5-4 and TRBJ2-3; TRBD2 matches at 7 bases. Germline V gives CDR1 SGHNT, CDR2 YYREEE (reference sequence). Unmatched junction bases numbered 2, after V lost 3 bases and J lost 1 base. This CDR3 is 14 amino acids long. CDR3 DNA: TGTGCCAGCAGCTACACTAGCGGCACAGATACGCAGTATTTT. It translates to CASSYTSGTDTQYF.

This chain links TRBV2 with TRBJ2-5; 7 nucleotides match TRBD2. The CDR3 is 11 residues long. V dropped 5 bases and J dropped 7; count of bases not matched to a gene: 1. Germline V gene lookup returns CDR1 SNHLY and CDR2 FYNNEI. DNA of the CDR3: TGTGCCAGCAGTTCGGGAGGGACCCAGTACTTC. Its protein is CASSSGGTQYF.

This clone has a single count. This rearrangement joins TRBV4-1 to TRBJ1-5; D is unresolved. The CDR3 loop spans 14 amino acids. The V end lost 2 bases, the J end lost 3 bases, and 8 bases lay between the germline ends. Germline V CDR1 and CDR2: MGHRA, YSYEKL. The CDR3 here is CASSQQVINQPQHF. The CDR3 DNA is TGCGCCAGCAGCCAACAGGTGATCAATCAGCCCCAGCATTTT.

The V call is TRBV19, the J call TRBJ2-1; 11 bases line up with TRBD2. The V gene end was trimmed by 4 bases and the J gene end by 10 bases; junction bases not matched to a gene: 6. The CDR3 is 14 amino acids. Germline CDR1 reads LNHDA; CDR2 reads SQIVND (reference sequence). CDR3 protein: CASSNSGGAGEQFF. In nucleotides, the CDR3 is TGTGCCAGTAGTAATAGCGGGGGGGCCGGGGAGCAGTTCTTC.

This clone has only a few counts. The genes are TRBV28 and TRBJ2-1; 10 nucleotides agree with TRBD1. Germline CDR1 and CDR2: MDHEN and SYDVKM. V lost 6 bases, J lost 2 bases, and 7 bases stayed unmatched. This CDR3 has 16 amino acids. CDR3 DNA sequence: TGTGCCAGCAGCCCCACCGGACAGGGGGCCTACAATGAGCAGTTCTTC. The encoded protein is CASSPTGQGAYNEQFF.

This sequence joins TRBV18 and TRBJ2-5, with 7 bases identical to TRBD1. The CDR3 runs 20 residues. With 3 bases clipped from V and 2 bases from J, the junction kept 21 bases outside the gene matches. The germline CDR1 and CDR2 sequences are KGHSH and LQKENI. Here the CDR3 DNA reads TGTGCCAGCTCACCCCGACTCGACAGCACCACAGGGGTCGGGCAAGAGACCCAGTACTTC. Its translation is CASSPRLDSTTGVGQETQYF.

The chain uses TRBV4-2 and TRBJ2-7, with 10 bases that match TRBD2. This CDR3 comprises 18 residues. CDR1 is LGHNA, CDR2 YNFKEQ, per germline. After removal of 0 bases from V and 0 bases from J, the junction contained 8 bases not matched to a gene. CDR3 bases: TGTGCCAGCAGCCAAGAACTGAGTAGCGGGGGGAGCTCCTACGAGCAGTACTTC. Its translation is CASSQELSSGGSSYEQYF.

The genes are TRBV11-3 and TRBJ2-5, with 10 nucleotides matching TRBD2. Germline CDR1 and CDR2: SGHNT and YENEEA. V lost 5 bases and J lost 7; bases outside the gene matches: 7. The CDR3 contains 14 residues. The CDR3 reads CASSPGAGGATQYF. CDR3 nucleotide sequence: TGTGCCAGCAGCCCGGGAGCGGGGGGGGCGACCCAGTACTTC.

The chain is built from TRBV2 and TRBJ1-6, with D uncertain. The CDR3 extends over 16 amino acids. The germline gives CDR1 SNHLY, CDR2 FYNNEI. V was clipped by 4 bases and J by 7 bases, with 17 bases between them. Written as DNA, the CDR3 is TGTGCCAGCAGTGCCCTCCCGCTGACACTCAATTCACCCCTCCACTTT. As protein: CASSALPLTLNSPLHF. The variable domain in full, with the rest retrieved from reference TRBV2 and TRBJ1-6, is EPEVTQTPSHQVTQMGQEVILRCVPISNHLYFYWYRQILGQKVEFLVSFYNNEISEKSEIFDDQFSVERPDGSNFTLKIRSTKLEDSAMYFCASSALPLTLNSPLHFGNGTRLTVT.

The chain combines TRBV6-5 with TRBJ2-2, with 9 nucleotides matching TRBD2. After removal of 4 bases from V and 5 bases from J, the junction contained 2 bases not matched to a gene. This CDR3 is 14 amino acids long. Germline-derived CDR1 and CDR2 are MNHEY and SVGAGI. Written as DNA, the CDR3 is TGTGCCAGCAGTTTCAGCGGGGGGACCGGGGAGCTGTTTTTT. Protein product: CASSFSGGTGELFF.

The V and J genes are TRBV7-3 and TRBJ1-2; weak D call: TRBD1 (6 bases). Germline V gene data show CDR1 as SGHTA and CDR2 as FQGTGA. The CDR3 totals 13 residues. Deletions cut 6 bases from V and 8 bases from J, with 16 bases between. This chain's CDR3 is CASSSNRDGGYTF. The CDR3 DNA sequence: TGTGCCAGCAGTTCTAACAGGGATGGAGGCTACACCTTC.

V is TRBV19 and J is TRBJ2-7; D is unclear. The CDR3 length is 14 residues. Trimming stripped 3 bases from V and 1 base from J, with 10 bases between. Looked up from germline, CDR1 is LNHDA and CDR2 is SQIVND (reference sequence). CDR3 coding DNA: TGTGCCAGTAGTATTCGGACGCAGTCCTACGAGCAGTACTTC. Its translation is CASSIRTQSYEQYF.

The chain links TRBV6-5 to TRBJ1-2; D not certain. V lost 6 bases and J lost 0, with 11 bases in between. The germline CDR1 and CDR2 sequences are MNHEY and SVGAGI. The CDR3 contains 14 residues. The CDR3, as DNA: TGTGCCAGCAGACTTTCAGCTGCTAACTATGGCTACACCTTC. Residues: CASRLSAANYGYTF.